What follows describes a single T cell receptor (beta chain). As yet, its antigen is unknown. Germline CDR1 reads MDHEN; CDR2 reads SYDVKM. The CDR3 extends over 12 amino acids. Trimming removed 7 bases at V and 10 bases at J, with 14 bases between. The sample belongs to a study of T cell clonotyping in hematopoietic cell transplantation. TCRdb's copy holds only in-frame clones and misses some; the assay was immunoSEQ multiplex PCR. The repertoire holds about 36,000 clones, with approximately 89% as singletons. The study, taken as a whole, reports: Recipient TCR diversity dropped after transplant; expanded clonotypes rose from day 30 to 180. Higher Inverse Simpson Index values in graft donor and pretransplant recipient predicted broader posttransplant TCR diversity. Few recipient clonotypes overlapped donors; over 97% were de novo at given depth.

Source material: peripheral blood mononuclear cells. This rearrangement joins TRBV28 to TRBJ2-1; D uncertain. The receptor was derived from a woman between 40 and 50 years old in good health. Some clones in this sample may be carry-over from other donors' samples. CDR3 DNA sequence: TGTGCCAGCAATTCGGAGCGCGTGGAGCAGTTCTTC. Translated: CASNSERVEQFF.